This T cell receptor beta chain was sequenced for a study of T cell clonotyping in hematopoietic cell transplantation. Findings of the study overall: Graft donor and pretransplant recipient Inverse Simpson Index values predicted broader posttransplant TCR diversity. Without cell sorting, CD4 versus CD8 contributions remain unresolved. After transplant, recipient diversity fell while pathologically expanded clonotypes grew through day 180.

The repertoire was sequenced with immunoSEQ multiplex PCR; TCRdb's copy has only in-frame clones and lacks some. The sample has fewer than 80,000 clones, 94% seen once. About this clone: Its cognate antigen is unknown.

Trimming took 3 bases from V and 15 from J; bases not matched to a gene: 7. This CDR3 contains 13 residues. Germline lookup yields CDR1 SGDLS and CDR2 YYNGEE. Sequencing was done on a sample of peripheral blood mononuclear cells. The receptor was derived from a man in his fifties in good health. Some clones in this sample may be carry-over from other donors' samples. The chain links TRBV9 to TRBJ2-1; TRBD2 agrees at 12 bases. The CDR3 sequence is CASSALTSGGTFF. In DNA, the CDR3 is TGTGCCAGCAGCGCCCTCACTAGCGGGGGGACGTTCTTC.